This TCR beta chain was obtained from a study of molecular identifiers for immune sequencing clone quantification. Background on the study: Replicates partitioned RNA from approximately 20,000 or 98,000 naive CD8 cells into five parts, sequencing four. General study results and limits: Because of identical TCR molecules sharing a barcode, sizes of highly expanded clones could be underestimated. Investigators reportedly could detect spiked Jurkat TCR RNA from one cell among over 900,000 naive cells.

TCRdb reprocessed the PCR reads with MiXCR, giving one entry per CDR3 protein. The profile shows about 510,000 distinct CDR3 sequences, about 20% of them singletons. In this sample, this clonotype turned up a few times. The target antigen is unknown. The CDR3 loop spans 14 amino acids. Trimming took 4 bases from V and 1 from J, leaving 8 bases between them. The germline V gene has CDR1 SNHLY and CDR2 FYNNEI. Sequencing was carried out using naive CD8+ T cells from blood, with Jurkat cell RNA spiked in. Subset meaning: FACS-sorted CD8+CD4-CCR7+CD45RA+ naive T cells. This receptor was obtained from a human donor in good health. Some libraries in this study had Jurkat cell RNA spiked in. The chain employs TRBV2 and TRBJ1-5; D not certain. DNA of the CDR3: TGTGCCAGCAGTGCCGGCCCGAGCAATCAGCCCCAGCATTTT. The encoded protein is CASSAGPSNQPQHF.